The T cell receptor (beta chain) described here comes from a study of cytotoxic CD8 clonotypes in ibrutinib-treated CLL. The table lists this clone with a few counts. Its antigen is as yet unknown. Points from the study as a whole: The study found public clonotypes uncommon, contracting or stable on treatment.

CDR3 size: 14 residues. The germline CDR1 and CDR2 sequences are SNHLY and FYNNEI. V gave up 6 bases and J gave up 5 bases, with 13 bases separating them. Only in-frame clones appear in the TCRdb table, and some are missing; sequencing was by immunoSEQ multiplex PCR. The sample holds 250,000 to 350,000 clones, approximately 76% seen once. PBMCs were cryopreserved, and 1.5 to 2.5 micrograms of genomic DNA from them went into TCR beta libraries. The chain is built from TRBV2 and TRBJ2-2; no firm D call. The TCR comes from a human donor with chronic lymphocytic leukemia. The material sequenced was PBMCs, taken at disease progression, from a patient treated with ibrutinib. The DNA for the CDR3 is TGTGCCAGCAGAGCCCGACTCCAAACCGGGGAGCTGTTTTTT. It is translated as CASRARLQTGELFF.